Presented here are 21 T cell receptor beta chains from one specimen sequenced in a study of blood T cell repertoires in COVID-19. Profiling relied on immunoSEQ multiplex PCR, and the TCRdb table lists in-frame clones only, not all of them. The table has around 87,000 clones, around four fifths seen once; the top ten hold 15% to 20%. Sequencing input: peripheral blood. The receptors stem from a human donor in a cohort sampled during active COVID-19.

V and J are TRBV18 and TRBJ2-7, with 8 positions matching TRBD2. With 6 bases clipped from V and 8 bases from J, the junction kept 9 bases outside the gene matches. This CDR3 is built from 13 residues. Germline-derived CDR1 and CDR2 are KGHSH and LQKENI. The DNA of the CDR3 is TGTGCCAGCTCTAGCGGGGAACGGGTGCAGCAGTACTTC. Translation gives CASSSGERVQQYF.

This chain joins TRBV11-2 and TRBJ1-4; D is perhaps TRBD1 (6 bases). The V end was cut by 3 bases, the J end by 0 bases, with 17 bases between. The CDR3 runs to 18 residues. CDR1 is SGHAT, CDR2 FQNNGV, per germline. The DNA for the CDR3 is TGTGCCAGCAGCTTGTCTCTGCAGGGGTTTACAACTAATGAAAAACTGTTTTTT. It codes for CASSLSLQGFTTNEKLFF.

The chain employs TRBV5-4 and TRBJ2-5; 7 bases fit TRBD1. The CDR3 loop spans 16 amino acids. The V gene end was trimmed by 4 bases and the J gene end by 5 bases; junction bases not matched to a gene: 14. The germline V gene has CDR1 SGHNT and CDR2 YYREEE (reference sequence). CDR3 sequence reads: CASSQRDRPLGETQYF. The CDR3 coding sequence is TGTGCCAGCAGCCAACGGGACAGACCTCTTGGGGAGACCCAGTACTTC.

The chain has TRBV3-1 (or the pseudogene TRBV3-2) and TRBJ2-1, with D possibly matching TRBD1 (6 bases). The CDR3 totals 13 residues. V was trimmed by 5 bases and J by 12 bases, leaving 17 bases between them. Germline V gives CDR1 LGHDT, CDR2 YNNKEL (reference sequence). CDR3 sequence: CASSYTGSLAQFF. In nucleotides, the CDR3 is TGTGCCAGCAGCTACACAGGGTCGTTGGCGCAGTTCTTC.

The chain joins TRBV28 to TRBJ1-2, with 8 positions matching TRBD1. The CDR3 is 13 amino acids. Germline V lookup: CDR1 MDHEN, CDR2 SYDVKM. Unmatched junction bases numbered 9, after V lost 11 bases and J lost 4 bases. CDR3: CACDRGKGYGYTF. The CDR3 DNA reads TGTGCCTGCGACAGGGGTAAGGGCTATGGCTACACCTTC.

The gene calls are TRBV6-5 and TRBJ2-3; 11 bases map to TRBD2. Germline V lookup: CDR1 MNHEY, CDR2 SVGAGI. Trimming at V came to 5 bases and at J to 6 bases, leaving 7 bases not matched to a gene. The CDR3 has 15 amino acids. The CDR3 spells CASSTSGGLIDTQYF. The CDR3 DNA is TGTGCCAGCAGTACTAGCGGGGGATTAATCGATACGCAGTATTTT.

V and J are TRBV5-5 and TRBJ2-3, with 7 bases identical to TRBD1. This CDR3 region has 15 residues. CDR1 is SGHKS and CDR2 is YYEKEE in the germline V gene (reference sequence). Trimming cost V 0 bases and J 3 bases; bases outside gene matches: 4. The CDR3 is CASSLEGALTDTQYF. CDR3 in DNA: TGTGCCAGCAGCTTGGAGGGGGCGCTGACAGATACGCAGTATTTT. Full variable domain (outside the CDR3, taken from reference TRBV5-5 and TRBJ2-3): DAGVTQSPTHLIKTRGQQVTLRCSPISGHKSVSWYQQVLGQGPQFIFQYYEKEERGRGNFPDRFSARQFPNYSSELNVNALLLGDSALYLCASSLEGALTDTQYFGPGTRLTVL.

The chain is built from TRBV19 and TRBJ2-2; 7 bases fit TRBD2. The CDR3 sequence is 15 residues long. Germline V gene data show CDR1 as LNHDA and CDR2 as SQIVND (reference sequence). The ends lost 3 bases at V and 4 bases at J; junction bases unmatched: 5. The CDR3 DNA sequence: TGTGCCAGTAGTATGGGAGGGGCGGGCACCGGGGAGCTGTTTTTT. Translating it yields CASSMGGAGTGELFF.

CDR3 in amino acids: CASSTGQLGVYEQYF. The DNA for the CDR3 is TGTGCCAGTAGTACGGGACAGCTAGGGGTTTACGAGCAGTACTTC. This chain connects TRBV19 to TRBJ2-7; 7 bases are a match to TRBD1. CDR1 is LNHDA and CDR2 is SQIVND in the germline V gene (reference sequence). The CDR3 loop spans 15 amino acids. V gave up 4 bases and J gave up 4 bases; unmatched junction bases: 10.

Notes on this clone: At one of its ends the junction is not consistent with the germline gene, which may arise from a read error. The CDR3 sequence is CASNWDTAVIF. CDR3 sequence (DNA): TGTGCCAGTAACTGGGACACCGCTGTCATTTTT. J is TRBJ1-1 and V is TRBV19; tentatively, D is TRBD1 (6 bases). From germline, CDR1 is LNHDA and CDR2 SQIVND (reference sequence). This CDR3 has 11 amino acids.

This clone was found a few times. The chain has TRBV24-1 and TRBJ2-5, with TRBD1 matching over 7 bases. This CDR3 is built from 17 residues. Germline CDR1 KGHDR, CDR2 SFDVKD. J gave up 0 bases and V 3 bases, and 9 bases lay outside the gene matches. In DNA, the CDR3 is TGTGCCACCAGTGATCCCCTAACAGGGGCGAACCAAGAGACCCAGTACTTC. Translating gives CATSDPLTGANQETQYF.

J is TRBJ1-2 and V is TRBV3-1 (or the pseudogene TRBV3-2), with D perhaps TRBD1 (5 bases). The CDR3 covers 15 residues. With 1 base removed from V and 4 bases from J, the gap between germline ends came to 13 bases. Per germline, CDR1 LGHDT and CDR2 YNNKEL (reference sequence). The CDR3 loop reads CASSQGFQGLYGYTF. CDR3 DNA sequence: TGTGCCAGCAGCCAAGGTTTCCAGGGCCTCTATGGCTACACCTTC.

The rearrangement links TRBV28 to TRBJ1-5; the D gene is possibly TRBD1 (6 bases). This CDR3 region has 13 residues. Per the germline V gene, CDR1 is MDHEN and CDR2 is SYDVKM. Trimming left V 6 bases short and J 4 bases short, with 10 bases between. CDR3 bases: TGTGCCAGCAGACAGGGCGCTAATCAGCCCCAGCATTTT. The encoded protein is CASRQGANQPQHF. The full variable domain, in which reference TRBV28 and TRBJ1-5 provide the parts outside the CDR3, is DVKVTQSSRYLVKRTGEKVFLECVQDMDHENMFWYRQDPGLGLRLIYFSYDVKMKEKGDIPEGYSVSREKKERFSLILESASTNQTSMYLCASRQGANQPQHFGDGTRLSIL.

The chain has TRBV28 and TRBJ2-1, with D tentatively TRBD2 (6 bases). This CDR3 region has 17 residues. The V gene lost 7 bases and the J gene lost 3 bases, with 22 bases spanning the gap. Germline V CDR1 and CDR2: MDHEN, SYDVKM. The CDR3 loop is CASILGRGGSLYNEQFF. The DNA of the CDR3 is TGTGCCAGCATCCTTGGACGGGGAGGCTCCCTCTACAATGAGCAGTTCTTC.

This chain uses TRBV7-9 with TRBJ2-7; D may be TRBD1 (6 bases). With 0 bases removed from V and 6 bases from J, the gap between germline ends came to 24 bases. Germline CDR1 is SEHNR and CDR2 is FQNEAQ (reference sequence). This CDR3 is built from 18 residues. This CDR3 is CASSLATPLAVTGGEQYF. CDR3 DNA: TGTGCCAGCAGCTTAGCGACCCCCCTAGCTGTGACAGGAGGCGAGCAGTACTTC.

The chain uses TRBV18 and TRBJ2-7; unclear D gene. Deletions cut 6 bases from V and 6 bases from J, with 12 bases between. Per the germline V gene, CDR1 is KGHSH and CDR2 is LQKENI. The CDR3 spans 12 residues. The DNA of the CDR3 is TGTGCCAGCTCCTTTCGGGTGGGCGAGCAGTACTTC. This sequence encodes CASSFRVGEQYF. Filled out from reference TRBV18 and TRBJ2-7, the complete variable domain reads NAGVMQNPRHLVRRRGQEARLRCSPMKGHSHVYWYRQLPEEGLKFMVYLQKENIIDESGMPKERFSAEFPKEGPSILRIQQVVRGDSAAYFCASSFRVGEQYFGPGTRLTVT.

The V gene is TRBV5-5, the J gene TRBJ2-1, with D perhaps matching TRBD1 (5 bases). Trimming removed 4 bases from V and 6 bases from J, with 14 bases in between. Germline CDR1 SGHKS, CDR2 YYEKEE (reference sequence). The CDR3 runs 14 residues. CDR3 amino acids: CASSVYLGPNEQFF. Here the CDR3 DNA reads TGTGCCAGCAGCGTCTACTTGGGGCCCAATGAGCAGTTCTTC.

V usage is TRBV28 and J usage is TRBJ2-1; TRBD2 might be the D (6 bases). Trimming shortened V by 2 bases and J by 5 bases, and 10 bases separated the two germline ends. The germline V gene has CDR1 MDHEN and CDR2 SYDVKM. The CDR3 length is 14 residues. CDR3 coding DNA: TGTGCCAGCAGTTTAATTGGCGGGGACAATGAGCAGTTCTTC. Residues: CASSLIGGDNEQFF.

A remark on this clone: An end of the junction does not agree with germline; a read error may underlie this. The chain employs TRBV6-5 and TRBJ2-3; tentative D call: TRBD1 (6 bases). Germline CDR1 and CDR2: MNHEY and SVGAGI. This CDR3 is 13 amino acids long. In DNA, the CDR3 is TGTGCCAGCAGTCACTCAGGGGCAGATACGCAGTATTTT. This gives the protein CASSHSGADTQYF.

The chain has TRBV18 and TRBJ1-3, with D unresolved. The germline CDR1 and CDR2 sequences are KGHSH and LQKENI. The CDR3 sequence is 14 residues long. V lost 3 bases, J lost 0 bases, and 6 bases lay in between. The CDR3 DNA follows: TGTGCCAGCTCACCCGTTTCCTCTGGAAACACCATATATTTT. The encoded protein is CASSPVSSGNTIYF.

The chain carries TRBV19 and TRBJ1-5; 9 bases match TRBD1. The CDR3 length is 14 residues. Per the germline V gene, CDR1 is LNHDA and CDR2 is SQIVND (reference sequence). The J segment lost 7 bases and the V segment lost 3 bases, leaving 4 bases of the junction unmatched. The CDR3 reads CASSIRTGEQPQHF. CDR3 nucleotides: TGTGCCAGTAGTATTAGGACAGGGGAACAGCCCCAGCATTTT.